This passage covers 32 T cell receptor beta chains from one sample sequenced in a study of cytomegalovirus exposure and HLA in healthy donors. PCR employed 60 Vbeta and 13 Jbeta primers. Data came from immunoSEQ multiplex PCR; TCRdb stores just in-frame clones and leaves some out. Of around 210,000 clones in the sample, roughly 78% were seen once. The source material was PBMCs. The receptors originated from a boy younger than 18 in good health and CMV-seronegative.

This rearrangement joins TRBV7-9 to TRBJ2-1, with D possibly being TRBD1 (6 bases). There are 16 residues in the CDR3. Trimming stripped 4 bases from V and 7 bases from J, with 20 bases between. Germline values: CDR1 SEHNR, CDR2 FQNEAQ (reference sequence). The CDR3 protein is CASSWVKGQVENEQFF. For the CDR3, the DNA is TGTGCCAGCAGCTGGGTAAAGGGACAAGTAGAAAATGAGCAGTTCTTC.

This clone was observed a handful of times. V is TRBV7-3 and J is TRBJ2-3, with 7 bases that match TRBD1. The CDR3 has 15 amino acids. V shed 2 bases and J 2 bases; nucleotides not matched to a gene: 4. Per germline, CDR1 SGHTA and CDR2 FQGTGA. CDR3 amino acids: CASSLEDRPTDTQYF. DNA for the CDR3: TGTGCCAGCAGCTTAGAGGACAGGCCCACAGATACGCAGTATTTT. The whole variable domain, filled in from reference TRBV7-3 and TRBJ2-3, reads GAGVSQTPSNKVTEKGKYVELRCDPISGHTALYWYRQSLGQGPEFLIYFQGTGAADDSGLPNDRFFAVRPEGSVSTLKIQRTERGDSAVYLCASSLEDRPTDTQYFGPGTRLTVL.

The chain has TRBV30 and TRBJ2-7, with 13 nucleotides matching TRBD2. The CDR3 consists of 15 residues. V shed 4 bases and J 2 bases; nucleotides not matched to a gene: 5. Looked up from germline, CDR1 is GTSNPN and CDR2 is SVGIG (reference sequence). The CDR3 here is CAWKPGLAGAYEQYF. The DNA of the CDR3 is TGTGCCTGGAAACCCGGACTAGCGGGAGCCTACGAGCAGTACTTC.

V gene TRBV11-1 combines with J gene TRBJ2-5; TRBD1 agrees at 9 bases. J gave up 5 bases and V 2 bases, and 15 bases lay outside the gene matches. The CDR3 has 18 amino acids. Germline-derived CDR1 and CDR2 are SGHAT and FQDESV (reference sequence). CDR3 region: CASSLRAGDREGWETQYF. In DNA form, the CDR3 reads TGTGCCAGCAGCTTAAGGGCCGGGGACAGGGAGGGTTGGGAGACCCAGTACTTC.

The CDR3 sequence: CATSRDLGLAGGVSYEQYF. The CDR3 bases are TGTGCCACCAGCAGAGATCTGGGACTAGCGGGGGGCGTCTCCTACGAGCAGTACTTC. The chain has TRBV15 and TRBJ2-5; 15 bases line up with TRBD2. The DNA end favors TRBJ2-7, so the J call may be wrong. The CDR3 has 19 amino acids. Germline assignment: CDR1 LNHNV and CDR2 YYDKDF (reference sequence).

V is TRBV19 and J is TRBJ1-3; TRBD1 matches at 7 bases. The junction had 4 bases not matched to a gene; V was cut back by 1 base and J by 4 bases. This CDR3 is 15 amino acids long. CDR1 LNHDA and CDR2 SQIVND come from the germline V gene (reference sequence). CDR3 protein: CASSIVGGGGNTIYF. Here the CDR3 DNA reads TGTGCCAGTAGTATAGTTGGAGGGGGCGGAAACACCATATATTTT.

This sequence joins TRBV30 and TRBJ2-3; 7 nucleotides agree with TRBD1. CDR3 length: 16 amino acids. Trimming removed 2 bases from V and 1 base from J; junction bases left unmatched: 9. CDR1 and CDR2 from the germline V gene are GTSNPN and SVGIG (reference sequence). The CDR3 loop is CAWSQAITGGTDTQYF. The DNA of the CDR3 is TGTGCCTGGAGTCAGGCGATTACAGGGGGCACAGATACGCAGTATTTT. Full variable domain (rest looked up from reference TRBV30 and TRBJ2-3): SQTIHQWPATLVQPVGSPLSLECTVEGTSNPNLYWYRQAAGRGLQLLFYSVGIGQISSEVPQNLSASRPQDRQFILSSKKLLLSDSGFYLCAWSQAITGGTDTQYFGPGTRLTVL.

J is TRBJ1-6 and V is TRBV27; 8 nucleotides line up with TRBD1. The germline V gene encodes CDR1 MNHEY and CDR2 SMNVEV (reference sequence). The CDR3 contains 18 residues. V dropped 3 bases and J dropped 3; count of bases not matched to a gene: 10. In nucleotides, the CDR3 is TGTGCCAGCAGTTTTAGACAGGGGACGGGTGGCTATAATTCACCCCTCCACTTT. Protein product: CASSFRQGTGGYNSPLHF.

This sequence joins TRBV6-1 and TRBJ2-7; D remains unclear. Germline loops: CDR1 MNHNS, CDR2 SASEGT. CDR3 size: 13 residues. V gave up 5 bases and J gave up 2 bases, with 10 bases separating them. The CDR3 coding sequence is TGTGCCAGCAGTCCCCAGAGCGCCTACGAGCAGTACTTC. It codes for CASSPQSAYEQYF.

CDR3 nucleotides: TGTGCCTGGAGTGTTGCGTCAGGGGCCCAGCCCCAGCATTTT. Protein sequence: CAWSVASGAQPQHF. The rearrangement uses TRBV30 and TRBJ1-5; a possible D gene is TRBD1 (6 bases). Germline V gene lookup returns CDR1 GTSNPN and CDR2 SVGIG (reference sequence). This CDR3 spans 14 amino acids. Trimming removed 0 bases at V and 7 bases at J, with 13 bases between.

This sequence joins TRBV6-5 and TRBJ1-4; 7 bases agree with TRBD1. The germline gives CDR1 MNHEY, CDR2 SVGAGI. This CDR3 comprises 14 residues. V shed 6 bases, J shed 7 bases, and the junction held 8 bases outside the gene matches. The CDR3 is CASSVTGFSEKLFF. The CDR3 nucleotides are TGTGCCAGCAGCGTGACAGGGTTTAGTGAAAAACTGTTTTTT.

The chain is built from TRBV7-6 and TRBJ2-5, with D uncertain. The germline gives CDR1 SGHVS, CDR2 FNYEAQ. The CDR3 runs 14 residues. Trimming took off 1 base at V and 5 bases at J, with 11 bases between the two ends. Here the CDR3 DNA reads TGTGCCAGCAGCTTAGAGAGAGCTTCGGAGACCCAGTACTTC. Its protein product is CASSLERASETQYF.

This clone was recorded only once. The chain combines TRBV2 with TRBJ2-7, with D unresolved. This CDR3 is built from 10 residues. V was trimmed by 4 bases and J by 6 bases, leaving 4 bases between them. The germline gives CDR1 SNHLY, CDR2 FYNNEI. CDR3 sequence (DNA): TGTGCCAGCAGTGTCTGCGAGCAGTACTTC. It translates to CASSVCEQYF.

The CDR3 spells CASSFRASGNTGELFF. The CDR3 nucleotides read TGTGCCAGCAGCTTCCGGGCAAGCGGGAACACCGGGGAGCTGTTTTTT. The chain is built from TRBV7-9 and TRBJ2-2; TRBD2 might be the D (5 bases). Germline assignment: CDR1 SEHNR and CDR2 FQNEAQ (reference sequence). V was pared by 3 bases and J by 1 base, with 12 bases between. There are 16 residues in the CDR3.

This chain joins TRBV19 and TRBJ2-2, with 14 positions matching TRBD2. CDR1 is LNHDA and CDR2 is SQIVND in the germline V gene (reference sequence). This CDR3 has 20 amino acids. Losses at the gene ends were 5 bases for V and 5 bases for J; bases not matched to a gene: 16. The CDR3: CASSSPGQGLAGEWTGELFF. As DNA, the CDR3 is TGTGCCAGTAGTTCTCCTGGCCAGGGACTAGCGGGAGAGTGGACCGGGGAGCTGTTTTTT. The full variable domain, in which reference TRBV19 and TRBJ2-2 provide the parts outside the CDR3, is DGGITQSPKYLFRKEGQNVTLSCEQNLNHDAMYWYRQDPGQGLRLIYYSQIVNDFQKGDIAEGYSVSREKKESFPLTVTSAQKNPTAFYLCASSSPGQGLAGEWTGELFFGEGSRLTVL.

The chain combines TRBV29-1 with TRBJ2-1; D is uncertain. This CDR3 is 13 amino acids long. CDR1 and CDR2 (germline): SQVTM, ANQGSEA. V lost 3 bases and J 5 bases, leaving 11 bases between the germline ends. For the CDR3, the DNA is TGCAGCGTTGATGGCATGATTAACAATGAGCAGTTCTTC. Encoded protein: CSVDGMINNEQFF.

The V and J genes are TRBV6-1 and TRBJ1-1; TRBD1 aligns across 8 bases. The CDR3 loop spans 15 amino acids. With 2 bases clipped from V and 6 bases from J, the junction kept 8 bases outside the gene matches. CDR1 MNHNS and CDR2 SASEGT come from the germline V gene. The CDR3 coding sequence is TGTGCCAGCAGTGAATCTGTCGACAGGGGTGCTGAAGCTTTCTTT. Translation: CASSESVDRGAEAFF.

A few counts support this clone. The CDR3 DNA reads TGTGCCAGCAGCTTAGTCCTTTCACCCCTCCACTTT. Encoded protein: CASSLVLSPLHF. This chain links TRBV7-2 with TRBJ1-6; D ambiguous. The germline CDR1 and CDR2 sequences are SGHTA and FQGNSA. Trimming removed 1 base at V and 9 bases at J, with 4 bases between. The CDR3 is made up of 12 amino acids.

The V gene is TRBV10-2, the J gene TRBJ1-5, with 10 bases fitting TRBD1. Unmatched junction bases numbered 16, after V lost 4 bases and J lost 4 bases. The CDR3 extends over 19 amino acids. CDR1 is WSHSY and CDR2 is SAAADI in the germline V gene. The CDR3 is CASSGIPRSDRGVNQPQHF. The CDR3 DNA is TGCGCCAGCAGTGGGATACCCCGTTCGGACAGGGGGGTAAATCAGCCCCAGCATTTT.

The V gene is TRBV5-1, the J gene TRBJ1-2; TRBD1 matches at 7 bases. This CDR3 region has 14 residues. In germline, CDR1 is SGHRS, CDR2 YFSETQ. Trimming at V came to 3 bases and at J to 6 bases, leaving 8 bases not matched to a gene. DNA of the CDR3: TGCGCCAGCAGCTGGGGAGACAGGGCGGATGGCTACACCTTC. Its protein is CASSWGDRADGYTF. Full variable domain (remainder filled in from reference TRBV5-1 and TRBJ1-2): KAGVTQTPRYLIKTRGQQVTLSCSPISGHRSVSWYQQTPGQGLQFLFEYFSETQRNKGNFPGRFSGRQFSNSRSEMNVSTLELGDSALYLCASSWGDRADGYTFGSGTRLTVV.

This rearrangement joins TRBV10-3 to TRBJ2-3; TRBD1 might be the D (6 bases). Germline lookup yields CDR1 ENHRY and CDR2 SYGVKD. Trimming left V 6 bases short and J 1 base short, with 11 bases between. The CDR3 runs 14 residues. CDR3 nucleotides: TGTGCCATCAGAGGGGACAAGGGCACAGATACGCAGTATTTT. This sequence encodes CAIRGDKGTDTQYF.

This clone was recorded only once. This sequence joins TRBV1 and TRBJ2-1; the table's D call, TRBD2, has no DNA check behind it. TRBV1 counts as a pseudogene. The CDR3 has 15 residues. DNA of the CDR3: TGCACCAGCAGCCTCACGGGAAATCCCTACAATGAGCAGTTCTTC. This gives the protein CTSSLTGNPYNEQFF.

The rearrangement joins TRBV2 to TRBJ1-2; D is possibly TRBD1 (6 bases). The CDR3 consists of 12 residues. Germline V lookup: CDR1 SNHLY, CDR2 FYNNEI. V was pared by 5 bases and J by 10 bases, with 14 bases between. CDR3 nucleotides: TGTGCCAGCAGTCCACAGGGTTTTGACTACACCTTC. Its protein product is CASSPQGFDYTF.

The CDR3 DNA is TGCGCCAGCAGTGAGTCAAGAGCAGGGGATCGCTATGGCTACACCTTC. It yields the protein CASSESRAGDRYGYTF. The chain links TRBV10-1 to TRBJ1-2; weak D call: TRBD1 (6 bases). Per germline, CDR1 WNHNN and CDR2 SYGVQD (reference sequence). The CDR3 spans 16 residues. V was cut by 0 bases and J by 4 bases, with 15 bases left in between.

The rearrangement links TRBV30 to TRBJ2-3; weak D call: TRBD2 (7 bases). Germline CDR1 GTSNPN, CDR2 SVGIG (reference sequence). CDR3 length: 15 residues. V was pared by 2 bases and J by 6 bases, with 18 bases between. The CDR3 here is CAWSRGRGSLDTQYF. The CDR3 DNA follows: TGTGCCTGGAGTCGGGGGAGGGGGTCTCTGGATACGCAGTATTTT.

This chain uses TRBV5-4 with TRBJ1-6; the D is unclear. Trimming removed 1 base from V and 5 bases from J, with 10 bases in between. Germline V lookup: CDR1 SGHNT, CDR2 YYREEE (reference sequence). This CDR3 comprises 15 residues. CDR3 sequence: CASSLTGNHNSPLHF. CDR3 nucleotides: TGTGCCAGCAGCTTGACCGGGAACCATAATTCACCCCTCCACTTT.

The gene calls are TRBV7-7 and TRBJ2-7, with unresolved D. This CDR3 is built from 13 residues. Trimming took 1 base from V and 4 from J, leaving 8 bases between them. Germline loops: CDR1 SSHAT, CDR2 FNYEAQ (reference sequence). In DNA form, the CDR3 reads TGTGCCAGCAGCTTAGAGGTCGGGTACGAGCAGTACTTC. Translated: CASSLEVGYEQYF.

V and J are TRBV2 and TRBJ1-1; D not resolved. This CDR3 spans 14 amino acids. The V end was cut by 4 bases, the J end by 4 bases, with 13 bases between. From germline, CDR1 is SNHLY and CDR2 FYNNEI. As DNA, the CDR3 is TGTGCCAGCAGTGTCGTCCCGGGAATCACTGAAGCTTTCTTT. It is translated as CASSVVPGITEAFF.

J is TRBJ1-1 and V is TRBV11-1; D remains ambiguous. The CDR3 has 13 amino acids. Trimming shortened V by 5 bases and J by 4 bases, and 11 bases separated the two germline ends. CDR1 and CDR2 (germline): SGHAT, FQDESV (reference sequence). The CDR3 is CASSAFRGTEAFF. The CDR3 nucleotides read TGTGCCAGCAGCGCCTTCCGGGGCACTGAAGCTTTCTTT.

The chain couples TRBV6-1 to TRBJ2-7; 10 bases match TRBD2. Germline V gene lookup returns CDR1 MNHNS and CDR2 SASEGT. The junction had 4 bases not matched to a gene; V was cut back by 7 bases and J by 1 base. This CDR3 spans 14 amino acids. Here the CDR3 DNA reads TGTGCCAGCACCCATAGCGGGGGGTCCTACGAGCAGTACTTC. It codes for CASTHSGGSYEQYF.

This chain connects TRBV19 to TRBJ2-2; 7 bases agree with TRBD1. The CDR3 is made up of 15 amino acids. Germline CDR1 reads LNHDA; CDR2 reads SQIVND (reference sequence). J was trimmed by 8 bases and V by 5 bases; bases with no gene match: 11. The CDR3 protein is CASSGWDRRGGELFF. The CDR3 coding sequence is TGTGCCAGTAGTGGATGGGACAGACGGGGAGGGGAGCTGTTTTTT.

V usage is TRBV11-3 and J usage is TRBJ2-5; the match to TRBD2 covers 7 bases. Germline CDR1 reads SGHNT; CDR2 reads YENEEA. The length of the CDR3 is 13 residues. Trimming took 1 base from V and 5 from J; bases not matched to a gene: 1. CDR3 nucleotide sequence: TGTGCCAGCAGCTTAGGGCGGGGGGAGACCCAGTACTTC. Translating gives CASSLGRGETQYF.